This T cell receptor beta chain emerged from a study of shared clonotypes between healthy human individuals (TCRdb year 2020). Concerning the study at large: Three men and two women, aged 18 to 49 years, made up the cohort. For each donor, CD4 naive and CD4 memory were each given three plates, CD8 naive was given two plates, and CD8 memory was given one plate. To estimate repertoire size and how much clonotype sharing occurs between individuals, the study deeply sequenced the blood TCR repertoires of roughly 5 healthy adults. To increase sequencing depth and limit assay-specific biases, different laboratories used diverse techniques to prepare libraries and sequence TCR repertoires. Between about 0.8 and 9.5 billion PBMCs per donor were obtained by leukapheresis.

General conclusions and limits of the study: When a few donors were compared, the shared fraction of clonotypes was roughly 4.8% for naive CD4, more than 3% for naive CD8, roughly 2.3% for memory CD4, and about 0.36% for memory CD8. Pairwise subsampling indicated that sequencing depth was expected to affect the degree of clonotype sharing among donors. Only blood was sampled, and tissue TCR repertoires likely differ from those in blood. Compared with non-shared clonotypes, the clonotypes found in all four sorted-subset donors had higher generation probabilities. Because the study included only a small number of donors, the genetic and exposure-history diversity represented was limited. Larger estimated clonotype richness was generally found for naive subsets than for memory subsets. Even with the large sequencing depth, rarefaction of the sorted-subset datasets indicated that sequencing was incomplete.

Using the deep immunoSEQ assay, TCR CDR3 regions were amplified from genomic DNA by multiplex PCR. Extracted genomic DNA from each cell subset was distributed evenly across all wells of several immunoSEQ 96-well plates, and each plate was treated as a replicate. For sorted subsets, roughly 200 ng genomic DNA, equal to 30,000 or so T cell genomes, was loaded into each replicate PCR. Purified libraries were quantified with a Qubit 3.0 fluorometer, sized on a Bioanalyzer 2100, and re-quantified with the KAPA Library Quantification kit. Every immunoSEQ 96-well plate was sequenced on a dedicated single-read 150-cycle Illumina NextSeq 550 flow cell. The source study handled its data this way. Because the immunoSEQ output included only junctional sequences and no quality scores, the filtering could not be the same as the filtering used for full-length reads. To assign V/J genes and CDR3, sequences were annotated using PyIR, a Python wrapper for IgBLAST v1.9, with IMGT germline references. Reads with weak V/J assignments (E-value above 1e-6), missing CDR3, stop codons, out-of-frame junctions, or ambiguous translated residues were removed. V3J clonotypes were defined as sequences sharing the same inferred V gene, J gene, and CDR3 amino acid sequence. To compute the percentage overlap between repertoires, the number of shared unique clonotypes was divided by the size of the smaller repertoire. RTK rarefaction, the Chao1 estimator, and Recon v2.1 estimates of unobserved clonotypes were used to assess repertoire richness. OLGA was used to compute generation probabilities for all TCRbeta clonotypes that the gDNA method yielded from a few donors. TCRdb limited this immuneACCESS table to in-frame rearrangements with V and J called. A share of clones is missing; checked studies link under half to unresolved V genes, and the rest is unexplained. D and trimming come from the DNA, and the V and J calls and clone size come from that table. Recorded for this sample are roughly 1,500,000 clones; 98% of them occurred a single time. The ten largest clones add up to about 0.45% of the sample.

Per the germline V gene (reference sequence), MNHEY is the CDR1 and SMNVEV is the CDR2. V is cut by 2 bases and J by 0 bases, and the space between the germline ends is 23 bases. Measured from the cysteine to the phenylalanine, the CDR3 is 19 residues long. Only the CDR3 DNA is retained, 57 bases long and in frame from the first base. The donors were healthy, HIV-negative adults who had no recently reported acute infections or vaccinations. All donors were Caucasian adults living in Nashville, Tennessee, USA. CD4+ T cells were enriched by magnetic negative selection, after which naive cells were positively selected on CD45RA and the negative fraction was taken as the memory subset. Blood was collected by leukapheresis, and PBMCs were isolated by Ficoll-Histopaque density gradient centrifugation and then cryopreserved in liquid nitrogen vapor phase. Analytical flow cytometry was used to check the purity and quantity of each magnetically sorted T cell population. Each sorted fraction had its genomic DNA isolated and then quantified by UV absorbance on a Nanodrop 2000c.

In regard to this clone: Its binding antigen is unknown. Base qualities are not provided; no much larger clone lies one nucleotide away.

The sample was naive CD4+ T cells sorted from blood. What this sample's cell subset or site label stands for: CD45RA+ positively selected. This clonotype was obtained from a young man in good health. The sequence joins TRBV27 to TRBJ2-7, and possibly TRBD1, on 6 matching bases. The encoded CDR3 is CASSLGYRVGDTYSYEQYF. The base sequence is TGTGCCAGCAGTTTAGGATACCGGGTAGGGGACACCTACTCCTACGAGCAGTACTTC.